The clone carrying this T cell receptor beta chain has ten or more counts. This sample is drawn from a study of blood T cell repertoires in COVID-19. Study context: The United States, Italy and Spain supplied acute and convalescent COVID-19 samples.

In the authors' workflow: Reference gene primer amplification yielded estimated nucleated cell counts. Produced via immunoSEQ multiplex PCR; TCRdb's table is partial and in-frame only. For V, J and clone size, that table is used; D and trimming come from the DNA. The sample includes about 200,000 clones, over 75% of them seen just once. Germline assignment: CDR1 SGHTS and CDR2 YDEGEE. Trimming pared 0 bases from V and 5 bases from J, leaving 14 bases between. This CDR3 is built from 15 residues. The source material was peripheral blood. The sequence was collected from a middle-aged woman who had recovered from COVID-19. The chain couples TRBV5-8 to TRBJ1-2; the D is unclear. CDR3 sequence (DNA): TGTGCCAGCAGCTTGGGGGAGGAAGCCTATTATGGCTACACCTTC. Amino acids: CASSLGEEAYYGYTF.